These 17 T cell receptor beta chains were sequenced from one sample in a study of blood T cell repertoires in COVID-19. Data came from immunoSEQ multiplex PCR; TCRdb stores just in-frame clones and leaves some out. Of 130,000 to 150,000 clones detected, 80% appear once; the ten largest clones hold 10% to 15%. Sequences were obtained from peripheral blood. Receptors were obtained from a man aged 55-75 years with active or convalescent COVID-19.

This sequence joins TRBV7-7 and TRBJ2-2; a weak D match, TRBD2 (5 bases). Germline V gene data show CDR1 as SSHAT and CDR2 as FNYEAQ (reference sequence). The V end was cut by 7 bases, the J end by 1 base, with 10 bases between. This CDR3 region has 14 residues. CDR3 amino acids: CASNPGKNTGELFF. CDR3 sequence (DNA): TGTGCCAGCAATCCGGGGAAGAACACCGGGGAGCTGTTTTTT.

The gene calls are TRBV4-3 and TRBJ2-3; 8 bases are shared with TRBD1. Trimming at V came to 0 bases and at J to 8 bases, leaving 4 bases not matched to a gene. There are 14 residues in the CDR3. From germline, CDR1 is LGHNA and CDR2 YSLEER. For the CDR3, the DNA is TGCGCCAGCAGCCAAGAATACGACAGGGGTACGCAGTATTTT. Protein sequence: CASSQEYDRGTQYF.

This sequence joins TRBV11-2 and TRBJ1-1, with 7 bases that match TRBD1. Germline-derived CDR1 and CDR2 are SGHAT and FQNNGV. The CDR3 totals 14 residues. The V segment lost 2 bases and the J segment 6 bases; nucleotides outside the gene matches: 6. Here the CDR3 reads CASSLPGQVSEAFF. For the CDR3, the DNA is TGTGCCAGCAGCTTACCTGGACAGGTCTCTGAAGCTTTCTTT. Looking up the rest from reference TRBV11-2 and TRBJ1-1 gives the full variable domain: EAGVAQSPRYKIIEKRQSVAFWCNPISGHATLYWYQQILGQGPKLLIQFQNNGVVDDSQLPKDRFSAERLKGVDSTLKIQPAKLEDSAVYLCASSLPGQVSEAFFGQGTRLTVV.

V is TRBV28 and J is TRBJ2-3; D uncertain. The germline V gene encodes CDR1 MDHEN and CDR2 SYDVKM. The germline V and J ends were trimmed by 2 bases and 3 bases, with 15 bases remaining between them. The CDR3 consists of 16 residues. CDR3 sequence (DNA): TGTGCCAGCAGTTTAGTAAAGGTAGCCGGAACAGATACGCAGTATTTT. This codes for CASSLVKVAGTDTQYF.

This chain links TRBV5-4 with TRBJ2-2; D perhaps matches TRBD2 (5 bases). Trimming left V 0 bases short and J 5 bases short, with 14 bases between. The CDR3 covers 16 residues. Looked up from germline, CDR1 is SGHNT and CDR2 is YYREEE (reference sequence). CDR3 residues: CASSLGLLRGTGELFF. DNA for the CDR3: TGTGCCAGCAGCTTGGGACTACTTCGGGGAACCGGGGAGCTGTTTTTT.

Written as DNA, the CDR3 is TGTGCCAGCCTCAACAGGGATGAAGCTTTCTTT. Its protein product is CASLNRDEAFF. This chain connects TRBV18 to TRBJ1-1; D might be TRBD1 (6 bases). This CDR3 region has 11 residues. Germline CDR1 is KGHSH and CDR2 is LQKENI. The germline V and J ends were trimmed by 8 bases and 7 bases, with 11 bases remaining between them.

The count of this clone is one. This rearrangement joins TRBV7-9 to TRBJ1-1; 9 bases map to TRBD1. Germline CDR1 reads SEHNR; CDR2 reads FQNEAQ (reference sequence). The CDR3 is 15 residues long. V dropped 3 bases and J dropped 5; count of bases not matched to a gene: 7. The CDR3 DNA is TGTGCCAGCAGCTTTATCGGACAGGGGAGGACTGAAGCTTTCTTT. This translates into CASSFIGQGRTEAFF.

V is TRBV9 and J is TRBJ2-5, with 11 bases that match TRBD2. Germline V CDR1 and CDR2: SGDLS, YYNGEE. V shed 4 bases, J shed 6 bases, and the junction held 8 bases outside the gene matches. The CDR3 totals 15 residues. The CDR3 spells CASSSLSGRGQTQYF. CDR3 coding DNA: TGTGCCAGCAGCTCCCTTAGCGGGAGGGGTCAGACCCAGTACTTC.

This clone was seen a few times. Other DNA sequences within the sample encode an identical CDR3. This sequence joins TRBV6-1 and TRBJ2-4, with TRBD2 as a possible D gene (7 bases). Trimming pared 1 base from V and 0 bases from J, leaving 13 bases between. The CDR3 contains 17 residues. Germline CDR1 is MNHNS and CDR2 is SASEGT. CDR3 nucleotides: TGTGCCAGCAGTGAAGGGGGAGGGGGACTAGCCAAAAACATTCAGTACTTC. Amino acid sequence: CASSEGGGGLAKNIQYF.

The gene calls are TRBV2 and TRBJ1-5; D unclear. Trimming left V 4 bases short and J 6 bases short, with 13 bases between. Germline V gene data show CDR1 as SNHLY and CDR2 as FYNNEI. This CDR3 has 14 residues. CDR3 nucleotide sequence: TGTGCCAGCAGTGTGGAGGGTTTGAGTCAGCCCCAGCATTTT. It yields the protein CASSVEGLSQPQHF.

This chain links TRBV6-2 or TRBV6-3 with TRBJ2-1; 8 bases match TRBD2. This CDR3 region has 16 residues. Germline-derived CDR1 and CDR2 are MNHEY and SVGEGT. With 5 bases clipped from V and 8 bases from J, the junction kept 14 bases outside the gene matches. The DNA for the CDR3 is TGTGCCAGCAGTCCCCTAGGGACTAGTAGACGGGATGAGCAGTTCTTC. As protein: CASSPLGTSRRDEQFF.

This chain links TRBV19 with TRBJ1-2; TRBD1 is a possible D gene (6 bases). From germline, CDR1 is LNHDA and CDR2 SQIVND (reference sequence). The V and J ends lost 9 bases and 0 bases respectively, with 17 bases between them. The CDR3 sequence is 15 residues long. The CDR3 loop is CASKPWDTANYGYTF. DNA for the CDR3: TGTGCCAGCAAGCCCTGGGACACCGCTAACTATGGCTACACCTTC.

This clone was counted a single time. The chain is built from TRBV4-3 and TRBJ1-4; 7 bases match TRBD1. The V segment lost 4 bases and the J segment 1 base; nucleotides outside the gene matches: 9. This CDR3 spans 17 amino acids. The germline CDR1 and CDR2 sequences are LGHNA and YSLEER. CDR3 DNA: TGCGCCAGCAGCCTCCGACAGGGAAGACGAACTAATGAAAAACTGTTTTTT. The encoded protein is CASSLRQGRRTNEKLFF.

The genes are TRBV5-1 and TRBJ1-3; D uncertain. Germline V gene data show CDR1 as SGHRS and CDR2 as YFSETQ. The CDR3 loop spans 15 amino acids. With 3 bases removed from V and 3 bases from J, the gap between germline ends came to 13 bases. The CDR3: CASSSTGGNGNTIYF. In nucleotides, the CDR3 is TGCGCCAGCAGCTCAACTGGAGGGAATGGAAACACCATATATTTT.

The chain recombines TRBV19 with TRBJ2-5; 7 bases align to TRBD2. Germline V gene sequence: CDR1 LNHDA, CDR2 SQIVND (reference sequence). With 7 bases clipped from V and 5 bases from J, the junction kept 7 bases outside the gene matches. The CDR3 extends over 13 amino acids. DNA for the CDR3: TGTGCCAGTATGGGGCGGGAGAAGGAGACCCAGTACTTC. It specifies CASMGREKETQYF. The variable domain in full, completed from reference TRBV19 and TRBJ2-5, reads DGGITQSPKYLFRKEGQNVTLSCEQNLNHDAMYWYRQDPGQGLRLIYYSQIVNDFQKGDIAEGYSVSREKKESFPLTVTSAQKNPTAFYLCASMGREKETQYFGPGTRLLVL.

This clone showed up just a few times. The chain employs TRBV19 and TRBJ1-1; D not resolved. V was shortened by 5 bases and J by 3 bases, with 7 bases between the two germline ends. CDR3 length equals 12 residues. In germline, CDR1 is LNHDA, CDR2 SQIVND (reference sequence). The CDR3 protein is CASSGGYTEAFF. The CDR3 DNA reads TGTGCCAGTAGTGGCGGTTACACTGAAGCTTTCTTT.

This clone was seen more than once but under ten times. The genes are TRBV5-1 and TRBJ1-1, with 9 bases aligning to TRBD1. Trimming cost V 2 bases and J 5 bases; bases outside gene matches: 7. Germline-derived CDR1 and CDR2 are SGHRS and YFSETQ. CDR3 length equals 15 residues. DNA for the CDR3: TGCGCCAGCAGCTTACAGGGGGCAGGTTGGACTGAAGCTTTCTTT. It encodes CASSLQGAGWTEAFF.